This record looks at one TCR beta chain sequence and its context. This entry comes from a study of PD-1 and CTLA-4 blockade in melanoma. The protocol was immunoSEQ multiplex PCR, while the TCRdb copy is restricted to in-frame clones and leaves out a portion. The sample shows about 32,000 clones, 88% of them seen only once. The sample was CD8+ T cells from peripheral blood, taken from a patient given anti-PD-1 treatment. This TCR was sampled from a human donor with melanoma.

DNA for the CDR3: TGTGCCAGCAGCCAAGATGCGGGGTCCGAAAAACTGTTTTTT. Translating gives CASSQDAGSEKLFF. The chain uses TRBV14 and TRBJ1-4; no definite D call. The V end was cut by 0 bases, the J end by 8 bases, with 10 bases between. The germline V gene encodes CDR1 SGHDN and CDR2 FVKESK. The CDR3 extends over 14 amino acids.